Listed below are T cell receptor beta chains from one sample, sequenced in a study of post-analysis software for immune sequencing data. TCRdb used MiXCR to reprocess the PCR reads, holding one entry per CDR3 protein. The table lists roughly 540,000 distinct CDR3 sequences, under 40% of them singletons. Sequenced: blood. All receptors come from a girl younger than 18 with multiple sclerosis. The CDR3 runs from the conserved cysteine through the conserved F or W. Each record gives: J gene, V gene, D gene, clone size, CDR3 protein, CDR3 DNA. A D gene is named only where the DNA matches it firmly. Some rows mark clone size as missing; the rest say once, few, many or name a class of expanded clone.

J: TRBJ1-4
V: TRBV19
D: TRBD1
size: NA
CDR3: CASSAKQGLNEKLFF
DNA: TGTGCCAGTAGTGCTAAACAGGGGTTGAATGAAAAACTGTTTTTT

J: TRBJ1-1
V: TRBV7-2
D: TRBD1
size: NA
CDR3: CASSLAGQGMEAFF
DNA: TGTGCCAGCAGCTTAGCCGGACAGGGGATGGAAGCTTTCTTT

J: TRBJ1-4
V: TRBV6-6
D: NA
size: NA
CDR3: CASSYGRTTNEKLFF
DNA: TGTGCCAGCAGTTACGGGCGGACAACTAATGAAAAACTGTTTTTT

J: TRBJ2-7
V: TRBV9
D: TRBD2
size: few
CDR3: CASSPRVGGYEQYF
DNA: TGTGCCAGCAGCCCCCGAGTGGGGGGGTACGAGCAGTACTTC

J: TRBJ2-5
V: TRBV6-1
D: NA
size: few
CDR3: CASSELGGAETQYF
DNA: TGTGCCAGCAGTGAATTGGGGGGCGCGGAGACCCAGTACTTC

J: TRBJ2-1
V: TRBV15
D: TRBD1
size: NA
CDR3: CATSRDSVGYNEQFF
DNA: TGTGCCACCAGCCGGGACAGCGTAGGATACAATGAGCAGTTCTTC

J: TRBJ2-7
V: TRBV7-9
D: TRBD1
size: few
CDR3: CASSLADREYEQYF
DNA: TGTGCCAGCAGCTTAGCGGACAGGGAATACGAGCAGTACTTC

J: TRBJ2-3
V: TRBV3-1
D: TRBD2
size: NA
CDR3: CASQASGEADTQYF
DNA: TGTGCCAGCCAGGCAAGCGGGGAGGCAGATACGCAGTATTTT

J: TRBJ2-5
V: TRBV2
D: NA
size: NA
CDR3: CASSEDGGRETQYF
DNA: TGTGCCAGCAGTGAAGATGGCGGTCGGGAGACCCAGTACTTC

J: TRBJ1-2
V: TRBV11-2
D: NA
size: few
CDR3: CASSGGGPCTF
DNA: TGTGCCAGCAGCGGAGGGGGACCTTGCACCTTC

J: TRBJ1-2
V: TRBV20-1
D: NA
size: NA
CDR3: CSAGDVFLLGYGYTF
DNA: TGCAGTGCTGGAGATGTTTTCCTCCTGGGATATGGCTACACCTTC

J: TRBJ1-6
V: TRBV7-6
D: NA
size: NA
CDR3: CASSLWTANSPLHF
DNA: TGTGCCAGCAGCTTATGGACAGCTAATTCACCCCTCCACTTT

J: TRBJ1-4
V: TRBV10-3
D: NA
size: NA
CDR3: CAISEEGRDFEKLFF
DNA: TGTGCCATCAGTGAGGAGGGCAGGGATTTTGAAAAACTGTTTTTT

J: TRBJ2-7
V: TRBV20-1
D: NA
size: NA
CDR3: CSARRAGISYEQYF
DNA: TGCAGTGCTAGAAGGGCAGGGATTTCCTACGAGCAGTACTTC

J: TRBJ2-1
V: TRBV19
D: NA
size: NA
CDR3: CASSRTEDEQFF
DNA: TGTGCCAGTAGCCGGACTGAAGATGAGCAGTTCTTC

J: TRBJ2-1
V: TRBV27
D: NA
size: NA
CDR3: CASKWSSYNEQFF
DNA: TGTGCCAGCAAGTGGAGCTCCTACAATGAGCAGTTCTTC

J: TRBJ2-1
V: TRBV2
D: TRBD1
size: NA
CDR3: CASSDPSSDRALWGDEQFF
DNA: TGTGCCAGCAGTGACCCATCCTCCGACAGGGCCCTTTGGGGCGATGAGCAGTTCTTC

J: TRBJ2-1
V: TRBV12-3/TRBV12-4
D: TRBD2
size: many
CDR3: CASSLAGGAIEQFF
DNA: TGTGCCAGCAGTCTAGCGGGGGGGGCGATCGAGCAGTTCTTC

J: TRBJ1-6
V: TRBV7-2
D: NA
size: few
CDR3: CASSLSGAPNNSPLHF
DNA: TGTGCCAGCAGCTTGAGCGGGGCACCAAATAATTCACCCCTCCACTTT

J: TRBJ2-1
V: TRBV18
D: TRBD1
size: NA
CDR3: CASSQGQGVDEQFF
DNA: TGTGCCAGCTCACAGGGACAGGGGGTCGATGAGCAGTTCTTC

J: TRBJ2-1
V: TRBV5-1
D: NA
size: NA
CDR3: CASSWAVSGCNEQFF
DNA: TGCGCCAGCAGCTGGGCGGTGTCAGGCTGCAATGAGCAGTTCTTC

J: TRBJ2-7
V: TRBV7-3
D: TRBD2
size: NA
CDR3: CASSFVAGDEQYF
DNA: TGTGCCAGCAGCTTTGTAGCGGGGGACGAGCAGTACTTC

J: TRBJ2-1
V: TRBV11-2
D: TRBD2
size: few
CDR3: CASSPSGGAFNEQFF
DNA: TGTGCCAGCAGCCCCAGCGGGGGGGCGTTCAATGAGCAGTTCTTC

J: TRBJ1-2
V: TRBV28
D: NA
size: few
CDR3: CASKPIGLSYGYTF
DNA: TGTGCCAGCAAGCCTATTGGACTATCCTATGGTTACACCTTC

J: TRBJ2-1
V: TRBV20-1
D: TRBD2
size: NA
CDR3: CSARDGGIAGGREQFF
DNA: TGCAGTGCTAGAGACGGGGGGATAGCGGGGGGTCGTGAGCAGTTCTTC

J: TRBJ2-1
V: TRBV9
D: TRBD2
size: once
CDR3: CASSSSMSGGRGYEQFF
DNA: TGTGCCAGCAGCTCTAGTATGAGCGGGGGAAGGGGGTATGAGCAGTTCTTC

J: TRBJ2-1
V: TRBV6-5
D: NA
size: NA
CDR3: CATTVGSYNEQFF
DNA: TGTGCCACCACAGTGGGCTCCTACAATGAGCAGTTCTTC

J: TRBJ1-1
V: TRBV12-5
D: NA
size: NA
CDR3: CASGLNRYTEAFF
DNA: TGTGCTAGTGGTTTGAATAGGTACACTGAAGCTTTCTTT

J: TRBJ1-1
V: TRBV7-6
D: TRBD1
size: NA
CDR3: CASSRWTGGGGNTEAFF
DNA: TGTGCCAGCAGCCGTTGGACAGGGGGCGGGGGGAACACTGAAGCTTTCTTT

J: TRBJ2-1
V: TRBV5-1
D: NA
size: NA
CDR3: CASSTGFGLSSYNEQFF
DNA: TGCGCCAGCAGCACTGGGTTCGGCCTTAGCTCCTACAATGAGCAGTTCTTC

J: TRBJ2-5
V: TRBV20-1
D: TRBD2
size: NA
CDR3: CSARAPIPPSGVWGEQYF
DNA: TGCAGTGCTAGAGCTCCCATACCCCCTAGCGGGGTTTGGGGGGAGCAGTACTTC

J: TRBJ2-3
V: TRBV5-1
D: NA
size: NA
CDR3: CASSPEGGSDTQYF
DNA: TGCGCCAGCAGCCCAGAAGGGGGGAGTGATACGCAGTATTTT

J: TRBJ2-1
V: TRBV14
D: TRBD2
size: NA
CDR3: CASSLTSEPGDEQFF
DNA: TGTGCCAGCAGCCTCACTAGCGAACCCGGCGATGAGCAGTTCTTC

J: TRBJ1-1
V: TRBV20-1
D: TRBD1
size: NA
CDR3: CSAPQGGGLDTEAFF
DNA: TGCAGTGCCCCGCAGGGGGGAGGGTTGGACACTGAAGCTTTCTTT

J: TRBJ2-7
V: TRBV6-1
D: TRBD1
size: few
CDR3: CASSRDRVSYEQYF
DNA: TGTGCCAGTTCCCGGGACAGGGTCTCCTACGAGCAGTACTTC

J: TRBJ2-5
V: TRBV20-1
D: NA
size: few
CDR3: CSASIAGKTQYF
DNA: TGCAGTGCTAGTATTGCGGGCAAGACCCAGTACTTC

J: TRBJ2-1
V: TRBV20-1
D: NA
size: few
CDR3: CSASRLGSYNEQFF
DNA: TGCAGTGCTAGTCGTTTAGGCTCCTACAATGAGCAGTTCTTC

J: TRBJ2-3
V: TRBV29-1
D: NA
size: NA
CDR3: CSVEQVSDTQYF
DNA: TGCAGCGTTGAACAGGTTTCAGATACGCAGTATTTT

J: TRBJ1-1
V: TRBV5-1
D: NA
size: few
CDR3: CASSLTWKEDTEAFF
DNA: TGCGCCAGCAGCCTAACTTGGAAGGAGGACACTGAAGCTTTCTTT

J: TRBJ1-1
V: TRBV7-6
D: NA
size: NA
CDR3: CTSSPMGGPTEAFF
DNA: TGTACCAGCAGCCCTATGGGTGGACCCACCGAAGCTTTCTTT